The next 25 T cell receptor beta chains were all read from a single sample in a study of regulatory T cells in long-lasting Graves disease. Arm-PCR with iRepertoire HTBI primers amplified the CDR3 regions for these TCR beta libraries. TCRdb fed the multiplex PCR reads into MiXCR, producing one record per CDR3 protein. Counted here are some 340,000 distinct CDR3 sequences, approximately 23% occurring once; the ten biggest clones make up under 35%. Indicated time point: persistent/refractory GD, antithyroid drugs over 5 years with positive TRAb. PBMCs provided the RNA from which the TCR library was made. The sample here was peripheral blood mononuclear cells (PBMCs), taken when the disease was refractory, from a patient treated with antithyroid drugs. These receptors were taken from a woman between 40 and 50 years old with Graves disease.

The CDR3 loop reads CASSSLISTSGRSVWYEQYF. In nucleotides, the CDR3 is TGTGCCAGCAGTTCCCTAATTTCGACTAGCGGGAGATCTGTGTGGTACGAGCAGTACTTC. The rearrangement links TRBV28 to TRBJ2-7; 12 bases match TRBD2. The germline gives CDR1 MDHEN, CDR2 SYDVKM. V lost 4 bases to trimming and J lost 4 bases; unmatched junction nucleotides: 20. The CDR3 runs to 20 residues.

This clonotype came up a few times. V and J are TRBV2 and TRBJ1-3, with D possibly matching TRBD1 (6 bases). The CDR3 extends over 16 amino acids. Trimming cost V 1 base and J 1 base, with 11 bases left between them. Per the germline V gene, CDR1 is SNHLY and CDR2 is FYNNEI. CDR3 coding DNA: TGTGCCAGCAGTGAAGACAGGGCTCTGTCTGGAAACACCATATATTTT. Amino acids: CASSEDRALSGNTIYF.

The chain recombines TRBV25-1 with TRBJ2-7; either TRBD1 or TRBD2 may fit D (5 bases each). The germline CDR1 and CDR2 sequences are MGHDK and SYGVNS. This CDR3 contains 13 residues. Trimming removed 6 bases from V and 3 bases from J, with 12 bases in between. CDR3 in amino acids: CASSPGADYEQYF. The CDR3 DNA reads as TGTGCCAGCAGCCCCGGGGCGGACTACGAGCAGTACTTC.

This clonotype was recorded at least ten times. The chain uses TRBV28 and TRBJ2-7; no definite D call. CDR3 size: 14 residues. CDR1 and CDR2 from the germline V gene are MDHEN and SYDVKM. Trimming removed 3 bases from V and 3 bases from J, with 12 bases in between. The CDR3: CASSFHITFYEQYF. The CDR3 DNA follows: TGTGCCAGCAGTTTTCATATCACTTTCTACGAGCAGTACTTC.

This clonotype showed up just a few times. The chain uses TRBV19 and TRBJ2-5; 7 nucleotides agree with TRBD2. The CDR3 runs 18 residues. Trimming took 2 bases from V and 1 from J; bases not matched to a gene: 13. Germline V gene sequence: CDR1 LNHDA, CDR2 SQIVND (reference sequence). CDR3 nucleotides: TGTGCCAGTAGTATAAGCGGTTCAGCGGGATCAGGCCAAGAGACCCAGTACTTC. Amino acids: CASSISGSAGSGQETQYF.

This chain uses TRBV19 with TRBJ2-1; weak D call: TRBD2 (5 bases). Germline-derived CDR1 and CDR2 are LNHDA and SQIVND (reference sequence). This CDR3 spans 11 amino acids. Trimming shortened V by 8 bases and J by 14 bases, and 16 bases separated the two germline ends. The CDR3 loop reads CASSEGRVEFF. As DNA, the CDR3 is TGTGCCAGTTCCGAGGGCCGGGTTGAGTTCTTC.

For this clonotype: It may be a read error: a sequence one base away is much more abundant. J is TRBJ2-7 and V is TRBV11-2; a weak D match, TRBD1 (5 bases). V gave up 6 bases and J gave up 3 bases, with 18 bases separating them. CDR1 and CDR2 from the germline V gene are SGHAT and FQNNGV. The CDR3 totals 15 residues. CDR3 loop: CASRVGRAICYEQYF. The CDR3, as DNA: TGTGCCAGCAGGGTGGGCAGGGCCATATGCTACGAGCAGTACTTC.

This clonotype was seen at least ten times. The V and J genes are TRBV12-3 or TRBV12-4 and TRBJ2-7; D is possibly TRBD2 (5 bases). V shed 3 bases and J shed 4 bases, with 16 bases lying between them. The CDR3 runs to 15 residues. The CDR3 reads CASSFLVGRTYEQYF. CDR3 bases: TGTGCCAGCAGTTTTCTGGTCGGCAGGACTTACGAGCAGTACTTC.

CDR3 region: CASSLYQAGDTGELFF. CDR3 coding DNA: TGTGCCAGCAGCTTGTATCAAGCGGGAGACACCGGGGAGCTGTTTTTT. V usage is TRBV28 and J usage is TRBJ2-2; 8 bases match TRBD2. Germline values: CDR1 MDHEN, CDR2 SYDVKM. Trimming removed 6 bases from V and 3 bases from J; junction bases left unmatched: 9. There are 16 residues in the CDR3. The whole variable domain, filled in from reference TRBV28 and TRBJ2-2, reads DVKVTQSSRYLVKRTGEKVFLECVQDMDHENMFWYRQDPGLGLRLIYFSYDVKMKEKGDIPEGYSVSREKKERFSLILESASTNQTSMYLCASSLYQAGDTGELFFGEGSRLTVL.

This clonotype was detected many times. The V and J genes are TRBV20-1 and TRBJ1-5, with TRBD1 identical over 7 bases. With 3 bases clipped from V and 4 bases from J, the junction kept 0 bases outside the gene matches. Germline lookup yields CDR1 DFQATT and CDR2 SNEGSKA (reference sequence). This CDR3 comprises 12 residues. CDR3 DNA sequence: TGCAGTGCTAGGGACAGGAATCAGCCCCAGCATTTT. Encoded protein: CSARDRNQPQHF.

This chain uses TRBV7-9 with TRBJ2-7, with D unresolved. This CDR3 is 11 amino acids long. The V gene's germline CDR1 is SEHNR and CDR2 FQNEAQ (reference sequence). The V and J ends lost 3 bases and 5 bases respectively, with 5 bases between them. The CDR3 spells CASSFWDEQYF. The CDR3, as DNA: TGTGCCAGCAGCTTTTGGGACGAGCAGTACTTC.

This clonotype has at least ten counts. This chain uses TRBV28 with TRBJ2-7; D is perhaps TRBD1 or TRBD2 (5 bases each). V dropped 1 base and J dropped 4 bases, with 17 bases sitting between them. CDR1 is MDHEN, CDR2 SYDVKM, per germline. The CDR3 totals 16 residues. The CDR3 is CASSLFGGLNPYEQYF. In nucleotides, the CDR3 is TGTGCCAGCAGTTTATTTGGGGGTCTCAATCCATACGAGCAGTACTTC.

This clonotype was observed a few times. One end of the junction fails to match germline, which may point to a read error. The genes are TRBV6-1 and TRBJ2-2, with 14 bases aligning to TRBD2. This CDR3 spans 17 amino acids. The germline V gene encodes CDR1 MNHNS and CDR2 SASEGT. The CDR3 DNA follows: TGTGCCAGCAGCTGGACTAGCGGGAGGTCGAACACCGGGGGGCTGTTTTTT. This encodes CASSWTSGRSNTGGLFF.

This chain uses TRBV6-4 with TRBJ1-6; no definite D call. This CDR3 spans 17 amino acids. V gave up 7 bases and J gave up 8 bases, with 24 bases separating them. Germline-derived CDR1 and CDR2 are MRHNA and SNTAGT. In DNA, the CDR3 is TGTGCCAGCACCCCCTGGGGAGGTTTTTCTGCCCATTCACCCCTCCACTTT. It yields the protein CASTPWGGFSAHSPLHF.

This clonotype was seen at least ten times. The chain uses TRBV28 and TRBJ2-7; tentatively, D is TRBD2 (6 bases). V was shortened by 2 bases and J by 8 bases, with 16 bases between the two germline ends. CDR1 MDHEN and CDR2 SYDVKM come from the germline V gene. The CDR3 sequence is 14 residues long. CDR3 bases: TGTGCCAGCAGTTTAAGGGACTCCTGGTTGCAGCAGTACTTC. It specifies CASSLRDSWLQQYF. Full variable domain (missing parts from reference TRBV28 and TRBJ2-7): DVKVTQSSRYLVKRTGEKVFLECVQDMDHENMFWYRQDPGLGLRLIYFSYDVKMKEKGDIPEGYSVSREKKERFSLILESASTNQTSMYLCASSLRDSWLQQYFGPGTRLTVT.

This clonotype showed up just a few times. The chain couples TRBV11-1 to TRBJ2-7; D perhaps matches TRBD1 (6 bases). CDR3 length: 14 amino acids. Germline V gene sequence: CDR1 SGHAT, CDR2 FQDESV (reference sequence). The V end lost 4 bases, the J end lost 4 bases, and 14 bases lay between the germline ends. The CDR3 loop is CASSSFGQYYEQYF. DNA of the CDR3: TGTGCCAGCAGCTCCTTTGGACAGTATTACGAGCAGTACTTC.

This clonotype was found many times. The V gene is TRBV2, the J gene TRBJ2-7, with D hard to call. Germline V lookup: CDR1 SNHLY, CDR2 FYNNEI. Between the trimmed V and J ends, which lost 0 bases and 0 bases, there was a span of 6 bases. This CDR3 has 14 amino acids. CDR3 DNA: TGTGCCAGCAGTGAAGCGTTAGTCTCCTACGAGCAGTACTTC. Its protein product is CASSEALVSYEQYF.

CDR3 loop: CASSRDRRTDTQYF. For the CDR3, the DNA is TGTGCCAGCAGTAGGGACAGGAGGACAGATACGCAGTATTTT. The V and J genes are TRBV28 and TRBJ2-3; 8 bases align to TRBD1. The germline V gene encodes CDR1 MDHEN and CDR2 SYDVKM. The V and J ends lost 5 bases and 3 bases, in that order; junction bases with no gene match: 4. The CDR3 length is 14 residues.

V and J are TRBV2 and TRBJ1-1, with TRBD1 identical over 9 bases. J gave up 1 base and V 5 bases, and 8 bases lay outside the gene matches. Germline V lookup: CDR1 SNHLY, CDR2 FYNNEI. The CDR3 runs 16 residues. The CDR3 loop is CASSSDRGFQNTEAFF. As DNA, the CDR3 is TGTGCCAGCAGTTCGGACAGGGGCTTCCAGAACACTGAAGCTTTCTTT.

This clonotype was counted only a few times. The rearrangement joins TRBV5-1 to TRBJ2-7; D unresolved. The CDR3 spans 14 residues. Looked up from germline, CDR1 is SGHRS and CDR2 is YFSETQ. Trimming took 1 base from V and 0 from J, leaving 8 bases between them. CDR3 nucleotide sequence: TGCGCCAGCAGCTTGTTACTGAGCTCCTACGAGCAGTACTTC. This encodes CASSLLLSSYEQYF.

This clonotype was seen more than once but under ten times. The chain has TRBV7-2 and TRBJ2-7, with 10 positions matching TRBD2. Germline V lookup: CDR1 SGHTA, CDR2 FQGNSA. With V trimmed by 5 bases and J by 3 bases, 10 bases remained unmatched. The CDR3 contains 16 residues. CDR3 DNA sequence: TGTGCCAGCAGCCCCCCCAGGGCTAGCGGGAGCTACGAGCAGTACTTC. Translated, it gives CASSPPRASGSYEQYF.

As concerns this clonotype: A much larger clone sits a single nucleotide away, making a read error possible. The chain combines TRBV6-1 with TRBJ2-7, with 13 bases identical to TRBD2. V shed 3 bases and J 4 bases; nucleotides not matched to a gene: 9. Germline-derived CDR1 and CDR2 are MNHNS and SASEGT. This CDR3 is built from 17 residues. In DNA, the CDR3 is TGTGCCAGCAGTGAGGGCAGGACTAGCGGGAGAGCGTACGAGCAGTACTTC. This codes for CASSEGRTSGRAYEQYF.

This clonotype has ten or more counts. This sequence joins TRBV27 and TRBJ1-1; TRBD1 matches 8 bases. Trimming removed 6 bases from V and 10 bases from J; junction bases left unmatched: 7. This CDR3 region has 12 residues. Germline CDR1 reads MNHEY; CDR2 reads SMNVEV (reference sequence). The CDR3 DNA reads as TGTGCCAGCAGCCCTGACAGGGGTACAGCTTTCTTT. Translating gives CASSPDRGTAFF.

The table lists this clonotype with a few counts. V usage is TRBV7-9 and J usage is TRBJ1-2; tentative D call: TRBD1 (6 bases). V lost 5 bases to trimming and J lost 3 bases, with 13 bases between them. This CDR3 spans 14 amino acids. Germline CDR1 and CDR2: SEHNR and FQNEAQ (reference sequence). DNA for the CDR3: TGTGCCAGCAGCCCCTTGTACAGGGACTATGGCTACACCTTC. Residues: CASSPLYRDYGYTF.

Turning to this clonotype: A read error may explain this, as a much larger clone is one base away. The rearrangement links TRBV2 to TRBJ1-4, with TRBD1 matching over 8 bases. CDR3 length equals 19 residues. Germline loops: CDR1 SNHLY, CDR2 FYNNEI. The CDR3 sequence: CASNQRQGKIRGPGEILFF. CDR3 coding DNA: TGTGCCAGCAATCAACGACAGGGGAAAATCCGAGGACCTGGTGAAATACTGTTTTTT.